These 26 T cell receptor beta chains share one sample of origin, sequenced in a study of blood T cell repertoires in COVID-19. Here immunoSEQ multiplex PCR was the method, and the copy in TCRdb shows in-frame clones only, minus some. The sample holds roughly 230,000 clones, roughly four fifths seen once. Sequenced sample: peripheral blood. The receptors stem from a woman aged 45 to 65 with acute or convalescent COVID-19.

The rearrangement uses TRBV30 and TRBJ2-7; TRBD1 matches 7 bases. Unmatched junction bases numbered 5, after V lost 5 bases and J lost 4 bases. Germline CDR1 and CDR2: GTSNPN and SVGIG (reference sequence). The CDR3 loop spans 12 amino acids. CDR3 protein: CAWGDSAYEQYF. The DNA for the CDR3 is TGTGCCTGGGGGGACAGCGCTTACGAGCAGTACTTC.

This chain links TRBV6-6 with TRBJ1-2; unclear D gene. Trimming took off 0 bases at V and 10 bases at J, with 21 bases between the two ends. CDR3 length: 16 amino acids. Germline values: CDR1 MNHNY, CDR2 SVGAGI (reference sequence). CDR3 protein: CASSYSNLVTEVVYTF. CDR3 bases: TGTGCCAGCAGTTACTCGAATTTAGTGACCGAGGTGGTCTACACCTTC.

This clone was seen more than once but under ten times. The rearrangement links TRBV2 to TRBJ2-1; D might be TRBD1 (5 bases). The CDR3 runs to 13 residues. Trimming pared 7 bases from V and 4 bases from J, leaving 11 bases between. CDR1 SNHLY and CDR2 FYNNEI come from the germline V gene. The CDR3 coding sequence is TGTGCCAGCAAGGGGCGGTTGTACAATGAGCAGTTCTTC. It translates to CASKGRLYNEQFF.

This chain uses TRBV5-1 with TRBJ2-5; TRBD2 matches at 8 bases. Trimming at V came to 6 bases and at J to 3 bases, leaving 7 bases not matched to a gene. This CDR3 is built from 14 residues. Germline CDR1 is SGHRS and CDR2 is YFSETQ. The chain's CDR3 is CASTLGLVEETQYF. As DNA, the CDR3 is TGCGCCAGCACACTGGGACTAGTTGAAGAGACCCAGTACTTC.

This clone has a handful of counts. The chain links TRBV25-1 to TRBJ1-2, with D possibly being TRBD1 (5 bases). Germline CDR1 and CDR2: MGHDK and SYGVNS. V lost 2 bases and J 4 bases, leaving 8 bases between the germline ends. This CDR3 region has 13 residues. Written as DNA, the CDR3 is TGTGCCAGCAGTGAAAGGGGTCTCTATGGCTACACCTTC. Translated, it gives CASSERGLYGYTF.

The rearrangement uses TRBV4-2 and TRBJ1-5, with a possible D match to TRBD1 (5 bases). CDR1 LGHNA and CDR2 YNFKEQ come from the germline V gene. Trimming took off 4 bases at V and 5 bases at J, with 15 bases between the two ends. This CDR3 spans 15 amino acids. The CDR3 sequence is CASSLQWGDDQPQHF. The CDR3 DNA reads TGTGCCAGCAGCCTCCAGTGGGGGGATGATCAGCCCCAGCATTTT.

This clone was seen only a few times. J is TRBJ2-7 and V is TRBV7-2; perhaps TRBD1 as D (6 bases). With 2 bases removed from V and 4 bases from J, the gap between germline ends came to 12 bases. The CDR3 runs to 14 residues. The germline V gene has CDR1 SGHTA and CDR2 FQGNSA. This CDR3 reads CASSLNGGLYEQYF. The CDR3 DNA sequence: TGTGCCAGCAGCTTAAATGGGGGCTTATACGAGCAGTACTTC.

The genes are TRBV29-1 and TRBJ2-1; TRBD2 is a possible D gene (6 bases). This CDR3 has 12 residues. Per germline, CDR1 SQVTM and CDR2 ANQGSEA. The V gene lost 6 bases and the J gene lost 7 bases, with 13 bases spanning the gap. The CDR3 DNA reads TGCAGCGTCCTTCCCGGGGGTAATGAGCAGTTCTTC. This gives the protein CSVLPGGNEQFF.

This clone was seen just once. This chain connects TRBV6-5 to TRBJ2-7, with no clear D. Germline CDR1 MNHEY, CDR2 SVGAGI. The germline V and J ends were trimmed by 6 bases and 7 bases, with 19 bases remaining between them. This CDR3 comprises 14 residues. CDR3 protein: CASSRHDGSREQYF. CDR3 coding DNA: TGTGCCAGCAGCAGACATGACGGTTCTCGGGAGCAGTACTTC.

V usage is TRBV3-1 (or the pseudogene TRBV3-2) and J usage is TRBJ2-5, with 10 bases lining up with TRBD2. From germline, CDR1 is LGHDT and CDR2 YNNKEL (reference sequence). The J segment lost 1 base and the V segment lost 0 bases, leaving 8 bases of the junction unmatched. The CDR3 totals 18 residues. The CDR3 protein is CASSQDLPSGGLQETQYF. CDR3 DNA sequence: TGTGCCAGCAGCCAAGATCTCCCTAGCGGGGGCCTCCAAGAGACCCAGTACTTC.

This chain joins TRBV10-1 and TRBJ2-1; D might be TRBD1 (6 bases). CDR1 is WNHNN and CDR2 is SYGVQD in the germline V gene (reference sequence). The V end lost 3 bases, the J end lost 7 bases, and 10 bases lay between the germline ends. The CDR3 contains 13 residues. The CDR3 nucleotides are TGCGCCAGCAGTGAAACAGGGCGAAATGAGCAGTTCTTC. Translating it yields CASSETGRNEQFF.

The V call is TRBV27, the J call TRBJ1-2; a weak D match, TRBD1 (6 bases). The germline gives CDR1 MNHEY, CDR2 SMNVEV (reference sequence). The CDR3 sequence is 14 residues long. V dropped 11 bases and J dropped 0 bases, with 16 bases sitting between them. CDR3 residues: CAAGTTLANYGYTF. CDR3 nucleotides: TGTGCCGCCGGGACAACTTTAGCTAACTATGGCTACACCTTC.

The rearrangement uses TRBV30 and TRBJ1-1; 9 nucleotides match TRBD1. This CDR3 is built from 15 residues. Trimming took 2 bases from V and 4 from J; bases not matched to a gene: 8. Germline V lookup: CDR1 GTSNPN, CDR2 SVGIG (reference sequence). The chain's CDR3 is CAWSKRQGESTEAFF. The CDR3 DNA reads as TGTGCCTGGAGTAAACGACAGGGGGAGAGCACTGAAGCTTTCTTT.

The J gene is TRBJ1-5, the V gene TRBV5-4; TRBD1 might be the D (5 bases). Germline V gene sequence: CDR1 SGHNT, CDR2 YYREEE (reference sequence). V dropped 2 bases and J dropped 6 bases, with 9 bases sitting between them. CDR3 length: 13 residues. This CDR3 reads CASSFGGGQPQHF. CDR3 sequence (DNA): TGTGCCAGCAGCTTTGGGGGAGGTCAGCCCCAGCATTTT.

V gene TRBV5-1 combines with J gene TRBJ1-1, with no clear D. The germline V and J ends were trimmed by 8 bases and 4 bases, with 12 bases remaining between them. CDR1 and CDR2 (germline): SGHRS, YFSETQ. This CDR3 has 12 residues. The CDR3 loop reads CASLGPGTEAFF. CDR3 in DNA: TGCGCCAGTCTGGGCCCTGGCACTGAAGCTTTCTTT.

The chain has TRBV4-1 and TRBJ1-5, with 7 bases aligning to TRBD1. Trimming cost V 0 bases and J 6 bases; bases outside gene matches: 5. In germline, CDR1 is MGHRA, CDR2 YSYEKL. The CDR3 runs 15 residues. The CDR3 is CASSQDETGFQPQHF. CDR3 bases: TGCGCCAGCAGCCAAGACGAGACAGGGTTTCAGCCCCAGCATTTT.

CDR3 region: CASSVNSGGSPLHF. In DNA form, the CDR3 reads TGTGCCAGCAGCGTCAATTCAGGGGGCTCACCCCTCCACTTT. The chain links TRBV7-9 to TRBJ1-6; 8 bases line up with TRBD1. Germline CDR1 is SEHNR and CDR2 is FQNEAQ (reference sequence). The junction had 7 bases not matched to a gene; V was cut back by 5 bases and J by 10 bases. The length of the CDR3 is 14 residues.

The rearrangement joins TRBV7-9 to TRBJ1-1; D unclear. Germline assignment: CDR1 SEHNR and CDR2 FQNEAQ (reference sequence). V dropped 6 bases and J dropped 7 bases, with 18 bases sitting between them. This CDR3 contains 14 residues. The CDR3 spells CASRREGSEREAFF. As DNA, the CDR3 is TGTGCCAGCAGGCGGGAGGGCAGTGAACGTGAAGCTTTCTTT.

The rearrangement uses TRBV12-3 or TRBV12-4 and TRBJ2-7; tentative D call: TRBD2 (7 bases). V was cut by 6 bases and J by 2 bases, with 11 bases left in between. The CDR3 covers 13 residues. CDR3 sequence (DNA): TGTGCCAGCAGAAGGGGGGGGCCCTACGAGCAGTACTTC. It encodes CASRRGGPYEQYF.

The V and J genes are TRBV19 and TRBJ1-4; D is unclear. CDR1 and CDR2 (germline): LNHDA, SQIVND (reference sequence). This CDR3 has 15 amino acids. Trimming removed 3 bases at V and 0 bases at J, with 8 bases between. DNA of the CDR3: TGTGCCAGTAGTATCATGGGAGCAACTAATGAAAAACTGTTTTTT. This sequence encodes CASSIMGATNEKLFF.

The chain combines TRBV6-5 with TRBJ1-6; D is possibly TRBD1 (6 bases). Trimming shortened V by 6 bases and J by 10 bases, and 16 bases separated the two germline ends. The germline V gene encodes CDR1 MNHEY and CDR2 SVGAGI. The CDR3 extends over 14 amino acids. CDR3 sequence: CASRPQGQGSPLHF. The DNA for the CDR3 is TGTGCCAGCAGACCCCAGGGGCAGGGCTCACCCCTCCACTTT.

The chain links TRBV5-1 to TRBJ1-1; TRBD1 aligns across 8 bases. The germline CDR1 and CDR2 sequences are SGHRS and YFSETQ. Losses at the gene ends were 3 bases for V and 3 bases for J; bases not matched to a gene: 1. The CDR3 runs 13 residues. For the CDR3, the DNA is TGCGCCAGCAGCTCACAGGGGGACACTGAAGCTTTCTTT. The encoded protein is CASSSQGDTEAFF.

This clone came up once. This chain joins TRBV29-1 and TRBJ1-2; 10 bases map to TRBD1. Germline V gene data show CDR1 as SQVTM and CDR2 as ANQGSEA. This CDR3 contains 13 residues. Unmatched junction bases numbered 3, after V lost 3 bases and J lost 5 bases. CDR3 protein: CSVDDRGRYGYTF. Written as DNA, the CDR3 is TGCAGCGTTGACGACAGGGGGCGTTATGGCTACACCTTC.

CDR3 sequence (DNA): TGCGCCAGCAGTCCACCCGGCGGGAGGGGTACAGATACGCAGTATTTT. Amino acids: CASSPPGGRGTDTQYF. The V gene is TRBV5-1, the J gene TRBJ2-3; 9 bases match TRBD2. The V gene end was trimmed by 5 bases and the J gene end by 3 bases; junction bases not matched to a gene: 10. The CDR3 sequence is 16 residues long. Germline assignment: CDR1 SGHRS and CDR2 YFSETQ.

The rearrangement uses TRBV28 and TRBJ2-1; D is ambiguous. CDR1 and CDR2 (germline): MDHEN, SYDVKM. The V gene lost 2 bases and the J gene lost 8 bases, with 7 bases spanning the gap. This CDR3 is 12 amino acids long. CDR3 DNA sequence: TGTGCCAGCAGTTTAAGCCTGCATGAGCAGTTCTTC. This gives the protein CASSLSLHEQFF.

V usage is TRBV7-2 and J usage is TRBJ1-2, with unresolved D. The CDR3 extends over 14 amino acids. V shed 1 base and J shed 4 bases, with 10 bases lying between them. The germline V gene encodes CDR1 SGHTA and CDR2 FQGNSA. In nucleotides, the CDR3 is TGTGCCAGCAGCTTAGAGTTCAAGCTCTATGGCTACACCTTC. As protein: CASSLEFKLYGYTF.